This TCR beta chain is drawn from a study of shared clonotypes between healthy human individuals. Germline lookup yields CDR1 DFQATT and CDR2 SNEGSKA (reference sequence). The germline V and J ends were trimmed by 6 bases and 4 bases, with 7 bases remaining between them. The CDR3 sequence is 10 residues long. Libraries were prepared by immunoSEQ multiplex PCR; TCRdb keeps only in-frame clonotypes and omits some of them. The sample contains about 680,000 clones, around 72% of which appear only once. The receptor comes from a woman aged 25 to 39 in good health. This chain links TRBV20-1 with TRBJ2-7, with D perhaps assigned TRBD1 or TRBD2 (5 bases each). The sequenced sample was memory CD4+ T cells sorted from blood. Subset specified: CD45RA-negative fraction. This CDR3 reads CSAEGYEQYF. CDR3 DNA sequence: TGCAGTGCAGAGGGGTACGAGCAGTACTTC.